This entry lists 18 T cell receptor beta chains sequenced from one sample in a study of blood T cell repertoires in COVID-19. Profiled with immunoSEQ multiplex PCR; TCRdb holds only in-frame clones, not every one. The table shows more than 65,000 clones, with about 79% occurring only once. Sequencing input: peripheral blood. The receptors come from a woman between 45 and 60 years old with acute or convalescent COVID-19.

The CDR3 here is CASSLRREDTDTQYF. The CDR3 bases are TGTGCCAGCAGCTTAAGACGGGAGGACACAGATACGCAGTATTTT. This chain joins TRBV7-3 and TRBJ2-3, with 7 nucleotides matching TRBD2. Germline-derived CDR1 and CDR2 are SGHTA and FQGTGA. With 1 base clipped from V and 2 bases from J, the junction kept 3 bases outside the gene matches. CDR3 length: 15 amino acids.

The gene calls are TRBV28 and TRBJ1-1; 8 bases are shared with TRBD1. V trimming: 7 bases; J trimming: 7 bases; junction bases outside the gene matches: 8. This CDR3 is built from 13 residues. Germline V lookup: CDR1 MDHEN, CDR2 SYDVKM. CDR3 bases: TGTGCCAGCACCATTGGGGGACAGGATGAAGCTTTCTTT. This gives the protein CASTIGGQDEAFF.

This clone is a singleton in its sample. The rearrangement links TRBV19 to TRBJ1-2; 10 nucleotides match TRBD1. The CDR3 covers 15 residues. CDR1 and CDR2 from the germline V gene are LNHDA and SQIVND (reference sequence). V gave up 7 bases and J gave up 3 bases; unmatched junction bases: 8. CDR3 sequence reads: CASNIPGTGDYGYTF. DNA of the CDR3: TGTGCCAGTAACATCCCCGGGACAGGGGACTATGGCTACACCTTC.

Only one count was recorded for this clone. The chain has TRBV19 and TRBJ1-2, with D uncertain. The CDR3 has 13 residues. Per germline, CDR1 LNHDA and CDR2 SQIVND (reference sequence). Trimming left V 7 bases short and J 4 bases short, with 13 bases between. The CDR3 loop reads CASKEAGAYGYTF. Here the CDR3 DNA reads TGTGCCAGTAAGGAGGCAGGAGCCTATGGCTACACCTTC.

The CDR3, as DNA: TGTGCCAGCAGCTTAAGACAGGGTAATCAGCCCCAGCATTTT. This codes for CASSLRQGNQPQHF. V and J are TRBV7-2 and TRBJ1-5; 7 positions match TRBD1. The CDR3 runs 14 residues. Germline V lookup: CDR1 SGHTA, CDR2 FQGNSA. The V segment lost 2 bases and the J segment 4 bases; nucleotides outside the gene matches: 2. Based on the CDR3 plus reference TRBV7-2 and TRBJ1-5, the full variable domain is GAGVSQSPSNKVTEKGKDVELRCDPISGHTALYWYRQSLGQGLEFLIYFQGNSAPDKSGLPSDRFSAERTGGSVSTLTIQRTQQEDSAVYLCASSLRQGNQPQHFGDGTRLSIL.

The rearrangement joins TRBV7-3 to TRBJ2-5, with D unclear. From germline, CDR1 is SGHTA and CDR2 FQGTGA. With 5 bases removed from V and 5 bases from J, the gap between germline ends came to 12 bases. The CDR3 is made up of 13 amino acids. The CDR3 bases are TGTGCCAGCAGCCCCCAAGCGCGGGAGACCCAGTACTTC. Encoded protein: CASSPQARETQYF. The full variable domain, its missing parts supplied by reference TRBV7-3 and TRBJ2-5, is GAGVSQTPSNKVTEKGKYVELRCDPISGHTALYWYRQSLGQGPEFLIYFQGTGAADDSGLPNDRFFAVRPEGSVSTLKIQRTERGDSAVYLCASSPQARETQYFGPGTRLLVL.

In this sample, this clone turned up once. V gene TRBV7-3 combines with J gene TRBJ2-1; a possible D gene is TRBD2 (6 bases). Germline V gene data show CDR1 as SGHTA and CDR2 as FQGTGA. CDR3 size: 14 residues. V lost 5 bases to trimming and J lost 5 bases, with 13 bases between them. In DNA form, the CDR3 reads TGTGCCAGCAGCGCTACTAGCCTACACAATGAGCAGTTCTTC. Its protein is CASSATSLHNEQFF.

This sequence joins TRBV19 and TRBJ2-5; D is possibly TRBD2 (6 bases). This CDR3 spans 13 amino acids. Germline values: CDR1 LNHDA, CDR2 SQIVND (reference sequence). V lost 4 bases to trimming and J lost 3 bases, with 9 bases between them. The CDR3 sequence is CASSSGAKETQYF. CDR3 nucleotide sequence: TGTGCCAGTAGTAGCGGGGCGAAAGAGACCCAGTACTTC.

V is TRBV5-6 and J is TRBJ2-4; D perhaps matches TRBD2 (7 bases). The ends were cut back, 3 bases at V and 6 bases at J, with 13 bases in the middle. CDR1 SGHDT and CDR2 YYEEEE come from the germline V gene. The CDR3 is 14 residues long. CDR3 residues: CASSWGGSVNIQYF. DNA for the CDR3: TGTGCCAGCAGCTGGGGGGGCAGCGTAAACATTCAGTACTTC.

The rearrangement uses TRBV19 and TRBJ2-5, with D hard to call. V was pared by 5 bases and J by 5 bases, with 12 bases between. CDR1 and CDR2 from the germline V gene are LNHDA and SQIVND (reference sequence). The CDR3 consists of 13 residues. The CDR3 loop is CASSPRITETQYF. The CDR3 DNA sequence: TGTGCCAGTAGTCCCAGAATCACGGAGACCCAGTACTTC.

Note on this clone: The sample has other DNA sequences that encode this CDR3 too. V usage is TRBV6-4 and J usage is TRBJ2-2; tentatively, D is TRBD2 (6 bases). The CDR3 is 13 residues long. Germline values: CDR1 MRHNA, CDR2 SNTAGT. Trimming took 2 bases from V and 7 from J, leaving 8 bases between them. The CDR3 sequence is CASSDRRGGELFF. The CDR3, as DNA: TGTGCCAGCAGTGACCGGCGGGGCGGGGAGCTGTTTTTT.

Concerning this clone: Additional DNA sequences in this sample encode the identical CDR3. The chain combines TRBV5-1 with TRBJ1-4; TRBD1 might be the D (5 bases). There are 14 residues in the CDR3. Germline loops: CDR1 SGHRS, CDR2 YFSETQ. The V end was cut by 4 bases, the J end by 7 bases, with 14 bases between. CDR3 bases: TGCGCCAGCAGCCTGGACACCGGGGGTGAAAAACTGTTTTTT. Translation: CASSLDTGGEKLFF.

The table lists this clone with a few counts. The chain employs TRBV9 and TRBJ2-3, with 7 bases aligning to TRBD2. Trimming removed 1 base from V and 7 bases from J; junction bases left unmatched: 9. The CDR3 is 15 amino acids. Germline assignment: CDR1 SGDLS and CDR2 YYNGEE. The CDR3 region is CASSVQAGSFNTQYF. In nucleotides, the CDR3 is TGTGCCAGCAGCGTACAAGCGGGGTCTTTCAATACGCAGTATTTT.

This clone was seen once. V and J are TRBV12-5 and TRBJ1-5; D remains ambiguous. Trimming took 1 base from V and 6 from J, leaving 7 bases between them. Germline V lookup: CDR1 LGHNT, CDR2 FRNRAP. This CDR3 region has 13 residues. The CDR3 DNA is TGTGCTAGTGGTTTGGGTACCGGTCAGCCCCAGCATTTT. Residues: CASGLGTGQPQHF.

DNA for the CDR3: TGTGCCAGCAGCCAAGAGGACAGTAGCAATCAGCCCCAGCATTTT. Its translation: CASSQEDSSNQPQHF. This chain links TRBV4-2 with TRBJ1-5, with a tentative D call TRBD1 (6 bases). The CDR3 loop spans 15 amino acids. Germline V gene data show CDR1 as LGHNA and CDR2 as YNFKEQ. V lost 0 bases, J lost 0 bases, and 6 bases lay in between.

The chain carries TRBV6-2 or TRBV6-3 and TRBJ1-3; unclear D gene. Germline lookup yields CDR1 MNHEY and CDR2 SVGEGT. The V gene lost 0 bases and the J gene lost 6 bases, with 27 bases spanning the gap. This CDR3 comprises 20 residues. In DNA form, the CDR3 reads TGTGCCAGCAGTTACTCGCGACTTCAGAGAATCTCCAGTTCCGCAAACACCATATATTTT. This gives the protein CASSYSRLQRISSSANTIYF.

The chain is built from TRBV7-2 and TRBJ2-3; perhaps TRBD2 as D (5 bases). The germline CDR1 and CDR2 sequences are SGHTA and FQGNSA. V was trimmed by 5 bases and J by 2 bases, leaving 17 bases between them. CDR3 length: 16 residues. The CDR3 bases are TGTGCCAGCAGCCTCCGCGCGGGCTGGGCCACAGATACGCAGTATTTT. Translation gives CASSLRAGWATDTQYF.

This clone was picked up one time. V gene TRBV7-6 combines with J gene TRBJ2-3; 7 nucleotides match TRBD2. This CDR3 spans 17 amino acids. Germline V gene lookup returns CDR1 SGHVS and CDR2 FNYEAQ. V shed 5 bases, J shed 0 bases, and the junction held 11 bases outside the gene matches. CDR3 nucleotide sequence: TGTGCCAGCAGCCCCGGCGCGAGCGGGACTAGCACAGATACGCAGTATTTT. This encodes CASSPGASGTSTDTQYF.